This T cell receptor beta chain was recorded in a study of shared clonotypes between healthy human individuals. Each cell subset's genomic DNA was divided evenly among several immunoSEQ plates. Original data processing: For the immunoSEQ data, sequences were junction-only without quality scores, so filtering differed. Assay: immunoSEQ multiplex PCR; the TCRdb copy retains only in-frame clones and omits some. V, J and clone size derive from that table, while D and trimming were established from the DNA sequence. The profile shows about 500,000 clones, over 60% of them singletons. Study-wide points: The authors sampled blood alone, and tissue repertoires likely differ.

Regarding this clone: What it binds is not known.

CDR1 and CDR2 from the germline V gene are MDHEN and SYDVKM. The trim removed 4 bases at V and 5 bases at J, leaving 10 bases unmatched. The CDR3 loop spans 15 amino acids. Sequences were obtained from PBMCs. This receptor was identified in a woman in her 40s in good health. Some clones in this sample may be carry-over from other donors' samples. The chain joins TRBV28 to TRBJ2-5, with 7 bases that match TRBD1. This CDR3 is CASSSPGGTGETQYF. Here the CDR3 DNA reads TGTGCCAGCAGTTCTCCAGGGGGAACAGGGGAGACCCAGTACTTC. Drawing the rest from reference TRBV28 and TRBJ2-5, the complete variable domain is DVKVTQSSRYLVKRTGEKVFLECVQDMDHENMFWYRQDPGLGLRLIYFSYDVKMKEKGDIPEGYSVSREKKERFSLILESASTNQTSMYLCASSSPGGTGETQYFGPGTRLLVL.